A single sample is the source of the 3 T cell receptor beta chains below, sequenced in a study of shared clonotypes between healthy human individuals. Clones were sequenced by immunoSEQ multiplex PCR, and TCRdb holds only the in-frame ones, with some missing. The sample has 110,000 or so clones, about 63% seen once. The sample taken for sequencing was memory CD8+ T cells sorted from blood. Subset given: CD45RO+ cells pooled with CCR7-negative TemRA cells. These receptors all come from a woman aged 25 to 39 in good health.

The chain links TRBV7-9 to TRBJ2-7; 7 bases line up with TRBD1. The CDR3 has 15 residues. The germline V gene has CDR1 SEHNR and CDR2 FQNEAQ (reference sequence). Trimming cost V 5 bases and J 2 bases; bases outside gene matches: 9. The CDR3 DNA reads TGTGCCAGCAGCCCCGGGACAGCCAATACCTACGAGCAGTACTTC. Amino acid sequence: CASSPGTANTYEQYF.

The rearrangement links TRBV29-1 to TRBJ2-1, with D possibly matching TRBD2 (5 bases). The CDR3 spans 18 residues. CDR1 and CDR2 (germline): SQVTM, ANQGSEA. V was pared by 0 bases and J by 3 bases, with 21 bases between. As DNA, the CDR3 is TGCAGCGTTGAAGATCTATCGGACTTCGGTTTTAGCTACAATGAGCAGTTCTTC. Translating it yields CSVEDLSDFGFSYNEQFF.

The chain recombines TRBV29-1 with TRBJ1-1; the match to TRBD1 covers 7 bases. Germline V gene sequence: CDR1 SQVTM, CDR2 ANQGSEA. The CDR3 length is 16 residues. J lost 0 bases, V lost 4 bases, and 11 bases had no gene match. DNA of the CDR3: TGCAGCGTTGCATCCCCCGGTGGACAGGTGAACACTGAAGCTTTCTTT. The encoded protein is CSVASPGGQVNTEAFF.